The 30 T cell receptor beta chains presented below share a single source sample, sequenced in a study of T cell repertoires in aging, cancer and after chemotherapy. Rearranged V-D-J TRB sequences were amplified with a mixed TRB-A/B primer pool. TCRdb reprocessed the multiplex PCR reads via MiXCR and lists one record per CDR3 protein. The top ten hold roughly 9% of the sample, which has under 9,000 distinct CDR3 sequences, over 25% seen once. Peripheral blood genomic DNA, not sorted cells or RNA, was the template. The sample consisted of blood. The receptors originated from a human donor with a blood cancer.

This chain links TRBV7-9 with TRBJ2-3; D may be TRBD1 (5 bases). The CDR3 contains 16 residues. V was pared by 1 base and J by 2 bases, with 13 bases between. Germline values: CDR1 SEHNR, CDR2 FQNEAQ (reference sequence). This chain's CDR3 is CASSLVRQLYTDTQYF. CDR3 bases: TGTGCCAGCAGCTTAGTAAGACAGCTTTACACAGATACGCAGTATTTT. Drawing the rest from reference TRBV7-9 and TRBJ2-3, the complete variable domain is DTGVSQNPRHKITKRGQNVTFRCDPISEHNRLYWYRQTLGQGPEFLTYFQNEAQLEKSRLLSDRFSAERPKGSFSTLEIQRTEQGDSAMYLCASSLVRQLYTDTQYFGPGTRLTVL.

This clonotype was counted between two and nine times. J is TRBJ2-7 and V is TRBV6-5, with D possibly TRBD2 on 5 matching bases. Germline loops: CDR1 MNHEY, CDR2 SVGAGI. V was trimmed by 5 bases and J by 2 bases, leaving 16 bases between them. This CDR3 has 15 amino acids. CDR3 in DNA: TGTGCCAGCAGTCAACATGCGGGTGGGCCCTACGAGCAGTACTTC. Its translation: CASSQHAGGPYEQYF.

The genes are TRBV5-4 and TRBJ2-1; 10 bases match TRBD1. This CDR3 has 14 residues. Germline CDR1 and CDR2: SGHNT and YYREEE (reference sequence). Trimming at V came to 3 bases and at J to 7 bases, leaving 4 bases not matched to a gene. CDR3 residues: CASSWDRGKNEQFF. As DNA, the CDR3 is TGTGCCAGCAGCTGGGACAGGGGAAAGAATGAGCAGTTCTTC.

This clonotype was counted a few times. The rearrangement joins TRBV12-3 or TRBV12-4 to TRBJ2-5, with TRBD2 identical over 12 bases. V lost 2 bases to trimming and J lost 3 bases; unmatched junction nucleotides: 10. The CDR3 totals 18 residues. The DNA for the CDR3 is TGTGCCAGCAGTTTATACCGCTCTAGCGGGGGGGCGAAAGAGACCCAGTACTTC. Amino acids: CASSLYRSSGGAKETQYF.

By frequency in the sample, this clonotype is medium-sized. The J gene is TRBJ2-7, the V gene TRBV29-1, with 10 bases that match TRBD1. This CDR3 contains 15 residues. Trimming at V came to 5 bases and at J to 3 bases, leaving 10 bases not matched to a gene. Germline loops: CDR1 SQVTM, CDR2 ANQGSEA. The CDR3 spells CSVWAGTGENYEQYF. Here the CDR3 DNA reads TGCAGCGTTTGGGCCGGGACAGGGGAGAACTACGAGCAGTACTTC.

The rearrangement uses TRBV27 and TRBJ2-7; 11 nucleotides agree with TRBD1. The CDR3 covers 16 residues. Per the germline V gene, CDR1 is MNHEY and CDR2 is SMNVEV (reference sequence). V was pared by 1 base and J by 3 bases, with 5 bases of the junction left unmatched. CDR3 sequence reads: CASSLFVGTGGYEQYF. CDR3 DNA: TGTGCCAGCAGTTTATTCGTTGGGACAGGGGGCTACGAGCAGTACTTC.

The J gene is TRBJ2-3, the V gene TRBV5-4; D unresolved. The CDR3 consists of 16 residues. Trimming shortened V by 2 bases and J by 0 bases, and 13 bases separated the two germline ends. Looked up from germline, CDR1 is SGHNT and CDR2 is YYREEE (reference sequence). CDR3 sequence reads: CASSLRLSASTDTQYF. CDR3 DNA: TGTGCCAGCAGCTTACGGCTGTCCGCTAGCACAGATACGCAGTATTTT.

A few counts support this clonotype. The chain has TRBV13 and TRBJ1-1; D ambiguous. Between the trimmed V and J ends, which lost 5 bases and 0 bases, there was a span of 13 bases. Per the germline V gene, CDR1 is PRHDT and CDR2 is FYEKMQ (reference sequence). This CDR3 is 15 amino acids long. CDR3 loop: CASSLLQRMNTEAFF. In nucleotides, the CDR3 is TGTGCCAGCAGCCTACTACAGCGGATGAACACTGAAGCTTTCTTT.

Details on this clonotype: Possible read error: a much larger clone is one base away. The chain links TRBV12-3 or TRBV12-4 to TRBJ2-3; tentative D call: TRBD1 (5 bases). The CDR3 totals 15 residues. V lost 5 bases and J lost 1, with 13 bases in between. Written as DNA, the CDR3 is TGTGCCAGCAGTGCCCAGGGTTTCTGCACAGATACGCAGTATTTT. It codes for CASSAQGFCTDTQYF.

This clonotype was observed a handful of times. J is TRBJ2-7 and V is TRBV27; D may be TRBD2 (7 bases). The V gene lost 2 bases and the J gene lost 2 bases, with 13 bases spanning the gap. The CDR3 sequence is 15 residues long. Germline V gene data show CDR1 as MNHEY and CDR2 as SMNVEV (reference sequence). The CDR3 DNA reads TGTGCCAGCAGTTTAAAAGGGGGGGGACCCTACGAGCAGTACTTC. This translates into CASSLKGGGPYEQYF.

This clonotype was recorded a few times. The chain uses TRBV4-2 and TRBJ1-2; tentatively, D is TRBD1 (6 bases). Germline V CDR1 and CDR2: LGHNA, YNFKEQ. V was trimmed by 0 bases and J by 1 base, leaving 12 bases between them. This CDR3 spans 16 amino acids. The CDR3 sequence: CASSQEAGGLNYGYTF. The CDR3 DNA is TGTGCCAGCAGCCAAGAGGCTGGGGGGCTTAACTATGGCTACACCTTC.

This clonotype occurred a few times. This chain uses TRBV6-4 with TRBJ2-2; no clear D gene. V lost 4 bases, J lost 1 base, and 4 bases lay in between. This CDR3 is 13 amino acids long. Germline assignment: CDR1 MRHNA and CDR2 SNTAGT. CDR3 protein: CASSAGNTGELFF. The CDR3 DNA reads TGTGCCAGCAGTGCAGGGAACACCGGGGAGCTGTTTTTT.

This clonotype was counted a few times. V and J are TRBV4-3 and TRBJ2-1, with D possibly being TRBD1 (5 bases). This CDR3 comprises 15 residues. The V gene lost 0 bases and the J gene lost 9 bases, with 15 bases spanning the gap. The germline V gene has CDR1 LGHNA and CDR2 YSLEER. As DNA, the CDR3 is TGCGCCAGCAGCCAAGATATTGGGGCTTGGGCTGAGCAGTTCTTC. It encodes CASSQDIGAWAEQFF.

This clonotype qualifies as medium-sized. The chain joins TRBV6-4 to TRBJ2-1, with TRBD2 identical over 9 bases. This CDR3 region has 15 residues. Germline V lookup: CDR1 MRHNA, CDR2 SNTAGT. V lost 0 bases, J lost 4 bases, and 1 base stayed unmatched. CDR3 sequence reads: CASSDSLAGYNEQFF. For the CDR3, the DNA is TGTGCCAGCAGTGACTCGCTAGCGGGGTACAATGAGCAGTTCTTC.

This clonotype was counted only a few times. One end of the junction varies from germline; a read error may be responsible. The chain links TRBV4-2 to TRBJ1-6, with D possibly being TRBD1 (5 bases). The CDR3 is made up of 16 amino acids. CDR1 and CDR2 from the germline V gene are LGHNA and YNFKEQ. The CDR3 nucleotides are TGCGCCAGCAGCCAAGATGGGGCAGGGCTTAATTCACCCCTCCACTTT. Its translation: CASSQDGAGLNSPLHF.

In this sample, this clonotype is medium-sized (0.01 to 0.1%). This chain joins TRBV5-6 and TRBJ1-2; D is unresolved. Germline assignment: CDR1 SGHDT and CDR2 YYEEEE. V was pared by 0 bases and J by 8 bases, with 14 bases between. The CDR3 is 14 residues long. The CDR3 spells CASSLAPLTRGYTF. As DNA, the CDR3 is TGTGCCAGCAGCTTGGCGCCCCTTACTCGCGGCTACACCTTC.

A single count supports this clonotype. The CDR3 protein is CASSPLLAGDQETQFF. The CDR3 DNA reads as TGTGCCAGCTCACCCCTACTAGCGGGGGACCAAGAGACCCAGTTCTTC. This chain links TRBV18 with TRBJ2-5; 11 bases align to TRBD2. The J call is doubtful: the DNA matches TRBJ2-1 better. The CDR3 totals 16 residues. Germline values: CDR1 KGHSH, CDR2 LQKENI.

This clonotype is labeled medium-sized. V usage is TRBV5-4 and J usage is TRBJ2-3, with D possibly matching TRBD2 (5 bases). Trimming left V 0 bases short and J 4 bases short, with 12 bases between. This CDR3 has 15 amino acids. Germline V lookup: CDR1 SGHNT, CDR2 YYREEE (reference sequence). The CDR3: CASSLALAGADTQYF. CDR3 sequence (DNA): TGTGCCAGCAGCTTGGCCCTAGCAGGCGCAGATACGCAGTATTTT.

This chain links TRBV6-5 with TRBJ1-6; D may be TRBD1 (6 bases). CDR3 length: 16 residues. The germline CDR1 and CDR2 sequences are MNHEY and SVGAGI. The V end lost 5 bases, the J end lost 0 bases, and 11 bases lay between the germline ends. CDR3 sequence (DNA): TGTGCCAGCAGTCCCGGACAGAGCTCCTATAATTCACCCCTCCACTTT. Translated, it gives CASSPGQSSYNSPLHF.

J is TRBJ1-1 and V is TRBV6-5; D ambiguous. The length of the CDR3 is 15 residues. Germline assignment: CDR1 MNHEY and CDR2 SVGAGI. V was cut by 2 bases and J by 2 bases, with 12 bases left in between. CDR3: CASSYRGSSNTEAFF. Written as DNA, the CDR3 is TGTGCCAGCAGTTACCGGGGAAGTTCCAACACTGAAGCTTTCTTT.

As for this clonotype: A clone one base away is much larger, so this may be a read error. This chain joins TRBV19 and TRBJ1-5; 7 positions match TRBD1. The CDR3 length is 15 residues. Germline CDR1 reads LNHDA; CDR2 reads SQIVND (reference sequence). In DNA form, the CDR3 reads TGTGCCAGTAGTACTAAACAGGGGCGCAATCAGCCCCAGCGTTTT. This encodes CASSTKQGRNQPQRF. Full variable domain (missing parts from reference TRBV19 and TRBJ1-5): DGGITQSPKYLFRKEGQNVTLSCEQNLNHDAMYWYRQDPGQGLRLIYYSQIVNDFQKGDIAEGYSVSREKKESFPLTVTSAQKNPTAFYLCASSTKQGRNQPQRFGDGTRLSIL.

By share, this clonotype ranks as medium-sized. The rearrangement joins TRBV6-1 to TRBJ2-5, with 12 bases fitting TRBD2. CDR1 and CDR2 from the germline V gene are MNHNS and SASEGT. CDR3 size: 15 residues. The V and J ends lost 2 bases and 2 bases, in that order; junction bases with no gene match: 0. CDR3 nucleotide sequence: TGTGCCAGCAGTGAACTAGCGGGGGGGCAAGAGACCCAGTACTTC. This gives the protein CASSELAGGQETQYF.

The V gene is TRBV27, the J gene TRBJ1-5, with D hard to call. Germline values: CDR1 MNHEY, CDR2 SMNVEV (reference sequence). With 3 bases removed from V and 5 bases from J, the gap between germline ends came to 14 bases. The length of the CDR3 is 15 residues. The CDR3 DNA sequence: TGTGCCAGCAGTTTTTCGCCTCTTTCGCATCAGCCCCAGCATTTT. It encodes CASSFSPLSHQPQHF.

This clonotype was seen more than once but under ten times. The gene calls are TRBV18 and TRBJ2-3, with D uncertain. The CDR3 has 14 residues. From germline, CDR1 is KGHSH and CDR2 LQKENI. Trimming took off 3 bases at V and 3 bases at J, with 10 bases between the two ends. The CDR3 protein is CASSPGVWTDTQYF. Here the CDR3 DNA reads TGTGCCAGCTCACCTGGGGTTTGGACAGATACGCAGTATTTT.

This clonotype was seen a few times. J is TRBJ1-2 and V is TRBV6-1; the D is unclear. Germline CDR1 is MNHNS and CDR2 is SASEGT. The CDR3 sequence is 13 residues long. Trimming shortened V by 1 base and J by 2 bases, and 5 bases separated the two germline ends. The CDR3 loop reads CASSEEGNYGYTF. CDR3 coding DNA: TGTGCCAGCAGTGAAGAAGGGAACTATGGCTACACCTTC.

This clonotype rates as medium-sized. The chain employs TRBV27 and TRBJ2-3, with 10 bases lining up with TRBD2. The junction had 10 bases not matched to a gene; V was cut back by 8 bases and J by 5 bases. Germline CDR1 and CDR2: MNHEY and SMNVEV (reference sequence). The CDR3 has 15 amino acids. The CDR3 DNA is TGTGCCAGCGGGAGCGGGGGGGCCGGGGAAGATACGCAGTATTTT. It codes for CASGSGGAGEDTQYF.

The CDR3 loop reads CATSTKGGASETQYF. CDR3 bases: TGTGCCACCAGCACGAAGGGCGGGGCCTCCGAGACCCAGTACTTC. The rearrangement links TRBV15 to TRBJ2-5; tentatively, D is TRBD2 (6 bases). The CDR3 totals 15 residues. Germline CDR1 is LNHNV and CDR2 is YYDKDF (reference sequence). Trimming took off 4 bases at V and 5 bases at J, with 17 bases between the two ends.

Worth noting for this clonotype: One junction end disagrees with the germline gene, perhaps due to a read error. The rearrangement uses TRBV6-4 and TRBJ1-4; 7 nucleotides agree with TRBD1. The germline V gene encodes CDR1 MRHNA and CDR2 SNTAGT. The length of the CDR3 is 16 residues. CDR3 coding DNA: TGTGCCAGCAGTGACGGGCCCAGGGGGGGGAATGAAACACTGTTTTTT. It translates to CASSDGPRGGNETLFF.

By share of the sample, this clonotype is medium-sized. The chain joins TRBV6-5 to TRBJ2-3; D is unresolved. V lost 4 bases and J lost 9, with 8 bases in between. The CDR3 spans 11 residues. The germline V gene encodes CDR1 MNHEY and CDR2 SVGAGI. Here the CDR3 DNA reads TGTGCCAGCAGTTCCCTTTTCACGCAGTATTTT. Translation: CASSSLFTQYF.

This clonotype has more than one count but fewer than ten. The rearrangement joins TRBV12-3 or TRBV12-4 to TRBJ1-5; possibly TRBD1 for D (5 bases). The ends were cut back, 6 bases at V and 7 bases at J, with 13 bases in the middle. The CDR3 extends over 13 amino acids. CDR3 in DNA: TGTGCCAGCAGCCCAGGACAAGGGCAGCCCCAGCATTTT. Its protein product is CASSPGQGQPQHF.